This section outlines one T cell receptor (beta chain) sequence together with its context. Its antigen remains unknown. cDNA molecules, individually, were tagged with unique molecular identifiers. TCRdb ran MiXCR on the 5' RACE reads and lists one entry per CDR3 protein. The sample lists 100,000 to 120,000 distinct CDR3 sequences, over 9.5% occurring once. This sample is drawn from a study of early T cells in non-severe SARS-CoV-2 infection. Study-wide points: Using VDJdb, the matching emphasized anti-spike CD8 responses while missing private and CD4 specificities.

The CDR3 is made up of 14 amino acids. J gave up 3 bases and V 5 bases, and 7 bases lay outside the gene matches. Germline V gives CDR1 SQVTM, CDR2 ANQGSEA. V is TRBV29-1 and J is TRBJ1-1; 9 nucleotides align to TRBD1. This clonotype was obtained from an adult who was a healthcare worker with PCR-confirmed SARS-CoV-2 infection or an uninfected control (not recorded which). The input for sequencing was whole blood, taken at baseline. The DNA of the CDR3 is TGCAGCGTTCAACAGGGGGCCGTGGACACTGAAGCTTTCTTT. Translating gives CSVQQGAVDTEAFF.